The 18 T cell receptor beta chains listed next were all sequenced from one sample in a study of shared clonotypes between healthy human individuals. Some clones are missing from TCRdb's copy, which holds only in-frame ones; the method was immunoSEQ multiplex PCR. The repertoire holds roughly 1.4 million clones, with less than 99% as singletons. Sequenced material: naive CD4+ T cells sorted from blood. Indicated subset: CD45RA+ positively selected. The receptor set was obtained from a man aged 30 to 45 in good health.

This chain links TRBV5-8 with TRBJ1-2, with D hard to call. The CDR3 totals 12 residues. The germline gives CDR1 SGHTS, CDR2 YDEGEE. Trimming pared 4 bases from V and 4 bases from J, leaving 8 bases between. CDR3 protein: CASSLDRYGYTF. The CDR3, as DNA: TGTGCCAGCAGCCTGGACCGCTATGGCTACACCTTC.

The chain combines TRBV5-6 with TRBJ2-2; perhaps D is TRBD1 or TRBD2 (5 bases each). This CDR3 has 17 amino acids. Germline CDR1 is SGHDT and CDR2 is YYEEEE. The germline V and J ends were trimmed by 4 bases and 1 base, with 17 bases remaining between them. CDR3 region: CASSGPQGARNTGELFF. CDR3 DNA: TGTGCCAGCAGCGGCCCTCAGGGAGCCCGGAACACCGGGGAGCTGTTTTTT.

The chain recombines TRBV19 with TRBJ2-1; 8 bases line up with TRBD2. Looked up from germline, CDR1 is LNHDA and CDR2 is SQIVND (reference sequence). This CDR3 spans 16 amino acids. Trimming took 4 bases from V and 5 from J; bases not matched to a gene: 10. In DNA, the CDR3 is TGTGCCAGTAGTACCCCCGGGACTAGTATCCACAATGAGCAGTTCTTC. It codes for CASSTPGTSIHNEQFF.

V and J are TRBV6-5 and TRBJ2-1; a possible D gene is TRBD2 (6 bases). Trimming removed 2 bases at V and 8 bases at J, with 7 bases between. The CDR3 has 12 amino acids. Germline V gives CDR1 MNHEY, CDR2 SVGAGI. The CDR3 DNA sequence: TGTGCCAGCAGTTACACGGGGGATGAGCAGTTCTTC. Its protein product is CASSYTGDEQFF.

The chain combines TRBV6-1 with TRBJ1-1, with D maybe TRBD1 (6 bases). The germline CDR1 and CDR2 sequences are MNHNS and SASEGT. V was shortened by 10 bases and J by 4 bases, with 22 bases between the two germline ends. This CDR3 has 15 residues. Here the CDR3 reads CAIPSNQGLGTEAFF. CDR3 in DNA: TGTGCCATCCCATCAAACCAGGGGCTTGGCACTGAAGCTTTCTTT.

CDR3 in amino acids: CASSRDFQETQYF. CDR3 in DNA: TGTGCCAGCAGCCGGGATTTTCAAGAGACCCAGTACTTC. The V and J genes are TRBV7-2 and TRBJ2-5; possibly TRBD2 for D (5 bases). The germline CDR1 and CDR2 sequences are SGHTA and FQGNSA. CDR3 length equals 13 residues. V dropped 5 bases and J dropped 2 bases, with 9 bases sitting between them.

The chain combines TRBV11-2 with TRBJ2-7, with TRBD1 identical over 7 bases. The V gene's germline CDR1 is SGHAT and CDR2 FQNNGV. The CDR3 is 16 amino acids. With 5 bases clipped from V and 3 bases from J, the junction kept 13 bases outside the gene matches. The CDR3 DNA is TGTGCCAGCAGCGTAAGACCCGGGACAGAAAGCTACGAGCAGTACTTC. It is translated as CASSVRPGTESYEQYF.

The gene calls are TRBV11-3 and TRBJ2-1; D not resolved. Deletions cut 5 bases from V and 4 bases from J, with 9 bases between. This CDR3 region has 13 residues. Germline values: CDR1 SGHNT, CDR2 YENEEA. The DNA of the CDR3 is TGTGCCAGCAGCAGGGCGGCGTACAATGAGCAGTTCTTC. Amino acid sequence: CASSRAAYNEQFF.

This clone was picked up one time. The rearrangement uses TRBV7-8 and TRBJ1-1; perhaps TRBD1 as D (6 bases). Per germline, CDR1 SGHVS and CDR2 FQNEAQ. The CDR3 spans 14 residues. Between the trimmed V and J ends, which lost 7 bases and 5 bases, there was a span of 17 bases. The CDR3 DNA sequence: TGTGCCAGCAACCTACAGGGACGGGGGACTGAAGCTTTCTTT. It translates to CASNLQGRGTEAFF. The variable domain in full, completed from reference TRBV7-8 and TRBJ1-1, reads GAGVSQSPRYKVAKRGQDVALRCDPISGHVSLFWYQQALGQGPEFLTYFQNEAQLDKSGLPSDRFFAERPEGSVSTLKIQRTQQEDSAVYLCASNLQGRGTEAFFGQGTRLTVV.

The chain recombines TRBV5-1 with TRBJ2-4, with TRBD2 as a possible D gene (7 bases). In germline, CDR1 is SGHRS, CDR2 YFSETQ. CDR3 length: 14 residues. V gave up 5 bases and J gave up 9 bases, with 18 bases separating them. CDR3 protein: CASRNTRGGGIQYF. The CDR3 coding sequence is TGCGCCAGCAGAAACACGAGGGGAGGGGGCATTCAGTACTTC.

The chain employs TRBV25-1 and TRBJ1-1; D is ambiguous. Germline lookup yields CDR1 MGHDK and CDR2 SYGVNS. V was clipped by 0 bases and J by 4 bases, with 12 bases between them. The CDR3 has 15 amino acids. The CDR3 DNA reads TGTGCCAGCAGTGAATATGGGCCCCGAGGCACTGAAGCTTTCTTT. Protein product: CASSEYGPRGTEAFF.

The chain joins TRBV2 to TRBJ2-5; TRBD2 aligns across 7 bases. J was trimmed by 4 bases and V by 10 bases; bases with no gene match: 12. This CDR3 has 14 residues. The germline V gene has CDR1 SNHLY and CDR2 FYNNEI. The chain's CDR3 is CAIKGRADSETQYF. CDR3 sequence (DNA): TGTGCCATCAAAGGGAGGGCTGATTCAGAGACCCAGTACTTC.

CDR3 sequence: CASSRELAGRYEQYF. Here the CDR3 DNA reads TGTGCCAGCAGCCGGGAACTGGCGGGAAGGTACGAGCAGTACTTC. The V and J genes are TRBV7-2 and TRBJ2-7; weak D call: TRBD2 (6 bases). Trimming removed 5 bases from V and 4 bases from J, with 18 bases in between. Germline CDR1 is SGHTA and CDR2 is FQGNSA. The CDR3 totals 15 residues.

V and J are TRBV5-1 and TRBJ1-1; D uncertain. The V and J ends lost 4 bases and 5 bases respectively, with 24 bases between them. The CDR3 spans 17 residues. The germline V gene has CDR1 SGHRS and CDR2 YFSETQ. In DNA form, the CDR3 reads TGCGCCAGCAGCGTGATAGGAGGGATGGGCGGCGGTACTGAAGCTTTCTTT. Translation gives CASSVIGGMGGGTEAFF.

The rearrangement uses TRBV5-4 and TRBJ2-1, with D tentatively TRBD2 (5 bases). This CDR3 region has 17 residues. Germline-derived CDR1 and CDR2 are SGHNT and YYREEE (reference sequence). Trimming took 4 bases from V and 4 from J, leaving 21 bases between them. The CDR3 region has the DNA TGTGCCAGCAGCCCGGAACGGACTGGCCCGATGTACAATGAGCAGTTCTTC. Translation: CASSPERTGPMYNEQFF.

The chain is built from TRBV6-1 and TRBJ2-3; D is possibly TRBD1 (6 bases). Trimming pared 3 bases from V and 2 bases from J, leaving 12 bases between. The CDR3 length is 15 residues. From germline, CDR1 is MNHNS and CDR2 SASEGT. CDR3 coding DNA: TGTGCCAGCAGTGAGGCAGGGGTGGACACAGATACGCAGTATTTT. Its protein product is CASSEAGVDTDTQYF.

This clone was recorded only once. The CDR3 protein is CASSFYSAPQAFF. In DNA, the CDR3 is TGTGCCAGCAGTTTTTATTCCGCCCCTCAAGCTTTCTTT. The rearrangement joins TRBV28 to TRBJ1-1; D is unclear. Germline loops: CDR1 MDHEN, CDR2 SYDVKM. This CDR3 has 13 amino acids. Trimming pared 3 bases from V and 9 bases from J, leaving 14 bases between.

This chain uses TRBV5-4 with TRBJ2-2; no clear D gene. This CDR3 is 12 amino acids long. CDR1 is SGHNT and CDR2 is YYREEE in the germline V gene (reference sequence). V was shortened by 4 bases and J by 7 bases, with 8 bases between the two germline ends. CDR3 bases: TGTGCCAGCAGCCCCTGGGGCGGGGAGCTGTTTTTT. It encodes CASSPWGGELFF.